The 32 T cell receptor beta chains below all came from one sample that was sequenced in a study of post-analysis software for immune sequencing data. Findings of the study overall: Patients carried a few TRBV segments more frequently than controls did, and TRBV5-6, TRBV5-1 and TRBV20-1 were among them.

TCR beta cDNA libraries had unique molecular identifiers. TCRdb called the PCR reads again in MiXCR, with one record for every CDR3 protein. The table lists fewer than 850,000 distinct CDR3 sequences, about 43% of them singletons. What these receptors recognize is not known. Source material: blood. Every receptor here comes from a girl under 18 with multiple sclerosis.

A few counts support this clonotype. This sequence joins TRBV5-5 and TRBJ1-5; TRBD1 might be the D (5 bases). The CDR3 has 15 amino acids. The V gene lost 1 base and the J gene lost 2 bases, with 10 bases spanning the gap. CDR1 SGHKS and CDR2 YYEKEE come from the germline V gene (reference sequence). The chain's CDR3 is CASSLWGGGNQPQHF. In nucleotides, the CDR3 is TGTGCCAGCAGCTTGTGGGGGGGAGGCAATCAGCCCCAGCATTTT.

V usage is TRBV5-1 and J usage is TRBJ2-5; 7 bases fit TRBD2. The J segment lost 0 bases and the V segment lost 5 bases, leaving 4 bases of the junction unmatched. Germline V gives CDR1 SGHRS, CDR2 YFSETQ. The CDR3 is made up of 14 amino acids. The CDR3 is CASRGGTNQETQYF. DNA of the CDR3: TGCGCCAGCAGGGGGGGGACGAACCAAGAGACCCAGTACTTC.

V and J are TRBV12-3 or TRBV12-4 and TRBJ2-2; the match to TRBD1 covers 9 bases. V shed 5 bases, J shed 5 bases, and the junction held 12 bases outside the gene matches. The CDR3 extends over 17 amino acids. CDR3 nucleotides: TGTGCCAGCAGTCCGTCCCGGGACAGGGTACTGACCGGGGAGCTGTTTTTT. It codes for CASSPSRDRVLTGELFF.

The chain has TRBV27 and TRBJ2-4, with TRBD1 identical over 7 bases. This CDR3 has 15 residues. Per germline, CDR1 MNHEY and CDR2 SMNVEV (reference sequence). J was trimmed by 13 bases and V by 0 bases; bases with no gene match: 12. CDR3 sequence reads: CASSLSTTGNYKQYF. The DNA for the CDR3 is TGTGCCAGCAGTTTATCGACGACAGGGAACTACAAGCAGTACTTC.

This clonotype was counted between two and nine times. The rearrangement uses TRBV7-9 and TRBJ2-7; D is possibly TRBD1 or TRBD2 (6 bases each). V shed 5 bases and J shed 12 bases, with 14 bases lying between them. This CDR3 is 11 amino acids long. The germline CDR1 and CDR2 sequences are SEHNR and FQNEAQ (reference sequence). CDR3 bases: TGTGCCAGCAGCCCGGGGGCGAAACTGTACTTC. Its translation is CASSPGAKLYF. The full variable domain, rest sourced from reference TRBV7-9 and TRBJ2-7, is DTGVSQNPRHKITKRGQNVTFRCDPISEHNRLYWYRQTLGQGPEFLTYFQNEAQLEKSRLLSDRFSAERPKGSFSTLEIQRTEQGDSAMYLCASSPGAKLYFGPGTRLTVT.

The genes are TRBV18 and TRBJ1-6, with D tentatively TRBD1 (6 bases). CDR3 size: 15 residues. Germline CDR1 and CDR2: KGHSH and LQKENI. Trimming shortened V by 4 bases and J by 5 bases, and 12 bases separated the two germline ends. The CDR3: CASSRGQPDNSPLHF. The CDR3 DNA reads as TGTGCCAGCTCACGGGGGCAGCCAGATAATTCACCCCTCCACTTT.

The CDR3 nucleotides are TGTGCCAGCAGTTCCTCAGGGGGCGCCGGCTATGGCTACACCTTC. Residues: CASSSSGGAGYGYTF. The chain uses TRBV27 and TRBJ1-2; TRBD1 matches at 8 bases. Trimming removed 4 bases from V and 4 bases from J; junction bases left unmatched: 8. This CDR3 is 15 amino acids long. CDR1 is MNHEY and CDR2 is SMNVEV in the germline V gene (reference sequence).

The V and J genes are TRBV3-1 and TRBJ2-4, with D possibly TRBD1 on 5 matching bases. The CDR3 consists of 13 residues. The germline CDR1 and CDR2 sequences are LGHDT and YNNKEL (reference sequence). With 4 bases removed from V and 8 bases from J, the gap between germline ends came to 12 bases. The CDR3 is CASSLRQSHIQYF. The CDR3 DNA follows: TGTGCCAGCAGCCTTCGACAGAGCCACATTCAGTACTTC.

This clonotype has only one observation. The chain couples TRBV28 to TRBJ2-7; perhaps D is TRBD1 or TRBD2 (5 bases each). Germline CDR1 and CDR2: MDHEN and SYDVKM. Trimming stripped 3 bases from V and 4 bases from J, with 16 bases between. The CDR3 runs to 15 residues. Here the CDR3 DNA reads TGTGCCAGCAGTTTCGCCGGGACCTCCAAATACGAGCAGTACTTC. This codes for CASSFAGTSKYEQYF.

This clonotype was counted between two and nine times. The chain employs TRBV10-3 and TRBJ1-2, with 9 bases identical to TRBD1. The V gene end was trimmed by 0 bases and the J gene end by 0 bases; junction bases not matched to a gene: 5. Looked up from germline, CDR1 is ENHRY and CDR2 is SYGVKD. This CDR3 has 17 amino acids. The CDR3: CAISESDRGKANYGYTF. CDR3 DNA: TGTGCCATCAGTGAGTCCGACAGGGGGAAAGCTAACTATGGCTACACCTTC.

The gene calls are TRBV12-3 or TRBV12-4 and TRBJ1-2; no definite D call. This CDR3 region has 13 residues. With 6 bases removed from V and 8 bases from J, the gap between germline ends came to 16 bases. The CDR3 reads CASSLGGSRGYTF. In DNA form, the CDR3 reads TGTGCCAGCAGCCTCGGAGGGTCCCGGGGCTACACCTTC.

This clonotype was counted ten times or more. The chain has TRBV15 and TRBJ2-7; D perhaps matches TRBD1 (6 bases). This CDR3 spans 15 amino acids. Trimming removed 4 bases from V and 2 bases from J, with 15 bases in between. Germline V lookup: CDR1 LNHNV, CDR2 YYDKDF (reference sequence). CDR3 residues: CATSTATGSTYEQYF. CDR3 in DNA: TGTGCCACCAGCACCGCGACAGGTTCCACCTACGAGCAGTACTTC.

This clonotype was counted a few times. The chain links TRBV10-3 to TRBJ2-5; tentatively, D is TRBD2 (5 bases). V was cut by 2 bases and J by 5 bases, with 12 bases left in between. CDR1 and CDR2 from the germline V gene are ENHRY and SYGVKD. This CDR3 has 14 amino acids. The CDR3 DNA sequence: TGTGCCATCAGTGAGCGAGGGAGTATGGAGACCCAGTACTTC. This encodes CAISERGSMETQYF.

Only a few counts were recorded for this clonotype. J is TRBJ2-7 and V is TRBV2, with 9 bases identical to TRBD1. From germline, CDR1 is SNHLY and CDR2 FYNNEI. V shed 7 bases, J shed 1 base, and the junction held 5 bases outside the gene matches. The CDR3 extends over 14 amino acids. The CDR3 nucleotides are TGTGCCAGCAAGACAGGGGGTACATCCTACGAGCAGTACTTC. Translation gives CASKTGGTSYEQYF.

In this sample, this clonotype turned up a few times. The genes are TRBV14 and TRBJ2-7; either TRBD1 or TRBD2 may supply D (5 bases each). Looked up from germline, CDR1 is SGHDN and CDR2 is FVKESK. The CDR3 is made up of 15 amino acids. V was trimmed by 3 bases and J by 2 bases, leaving 14 bases between them. This CDR3 is CASSQYRDGPYEQYF. The DNA for the CDR3 is TGTGCCAGCAGCCAGTACCGGGACGGACCCTACGAGCAGTACTTC.

The chain has TRBV5-8 and TRBJ2-7; perhaps TRBD1 as D (6 bases). With 4 bases removed from V and 9 bases from J, the gap between germline ends came to 29 bases. From germline, CDR1 is SGHTS and CDR2 YDEGEE. The CDR3 extends over 17 amino acids. The CDR3 DNA sequence: TGTGCCAGCAGCACCACGACTCCGCCCGGACAGCCTCTAGCGCAGTACTTC. Encoded protein: CASSTTTPPGQPLAQYF.

The V call is TRBV29-1, the J call TRBJ1-2; D remains unclear. Germline V gene data show CDR1 as SQVTM and CDR2 as ANQGSEA. The CDR3 extends over 14 amino acids. The V end lost 4 bases, the J end lost 7 bases, and 19 bases lay between the germline ends. This CDR3 reads CSVGGRGPTVGYTF. CDR3 bases: TGCAGCGTTGGAGGGAGAGGACCCACTGTTGGCTACACCTTC.

The chain carries TRBV12-3 or TRBV12-4 and TRBJ1-2; 12 positions match TRBD1. The CDR3 consists of 14 residues. V lost 5 bases to trimming and J lost 8 bases; unmatched junction nucleotides: 6. CDR3 nucleotide sequence: TGTGCCAGCAGTCCAGGGACAGGGGGCGCCGGCTACACCTTC. Translating it yields CASSPGTGGAGYTF.

The chain uses TRBV4-1 and TRBJ2-1; 12 bases fit TRBD1. There are 16 residues in the CDR3. J was trimmed by 6 bases and V by 3 bases; bases with no gene match: 6. CDR1 and CDR2 (germline): MGHRA, YSYEKL. The CDR3: CASSQGDRGLGNEQFF. CDR3 DNA: TGCGCCAGCAGCCAGGGGGACAGGGGGCTCGGCAATGAGCAGTTCTTC.

The chain carries TRBV6-2 or TRBV6-3 and TRBJ2-4, with TRBD2 as a possible D gene (6 bases). Per the germline V gene, CDR1 is MNHEY and CDR2 is SVGEGT. The CDR3 extends over 14 amino acids. Trimming pared 5 bases from V and 0 bases from J, leaving 8 bases between. CDR3 protein: CASSIAVAKNIQYF. The CDR3, as DNA: TGTGCCAGCAGTATAGCGGTAGCCAAAAACATTCAGTACTTC.

The V gene is TRBV6-6, the J gene TRBJ2-7; TRBD2 is a possible D gene (5 bases). V lost 6 bases, J lost 4 bases, and 19 bases lay in between. The CDR3 covers 15 residues. Germline V gene lookup returns CDR1 MNHNY and CDR2 SVGAGI (reference sequence). The CDR3 nucleotides are TGTGCCAGCAGCCCCGCCCGTGGGAGTGAGTACGAGCAGTACTTC. Protein: CASSPARGSEYEQYF.

The DNA of the CDR3 is TGCGCCAGCAGCCACGGAGATTCGGGGTACAATGAGCAGTTCTTC. Protein sequence: CASSHGDSGYNEQFF. The gene calls are TRBV5-1 and TRBJ2-1, with a possible D match to TRBD2 (5 bases). The ends were cut back, 4 bases at V and 4 bases at J, with 15 bases in the middle. This CDR3 region has 15 residues. CDR1 is SGHRS and CDR2 is YFSETQ in the germline V gene.

The chain carries TRBV11-2 and TRBJ2-7; possible D gene TRBD2, 5 bases. V lost 2 bases and J lost 0, with 14 bases in between. The CDR3 contains 16 residues. The germline V gene encodes CDR1 SGHAT and CDR2 FQNNGV. The CDR3 loop reads CASSLPRDYSSYEQYF. The CDR3 coding sequence is TGTGCCAGCAGCTTACCTAGAGACTATAGCTCCTACGAGCAGTACTTC.

This clonotype was recorded a few times. V and J are TRBV11-2 and TRBJ2-1; 10 bases match TRBD1. Per germline, CDR1 SGHAT and CDR2 FQNNGV. The CDR3 sequence is 15 residues long. V shed 4 bases, J shed 6 bases, and the junction held 6 bases outside the gene matches. In DNA, the CDR3 is TGTGCCAGCAGCTCGCGGACAGGGGGACCCAATGAGCAGTTCTTC. As protein: CASSSRTGGPNEQFF. The full variable domain, its missing parts supplied by reference TRBV11-2 and TRBJ2-1, is EAGVAQSPRYKIIEKRQSVAFWCNPISGHATLYWYQQILGQGPKLLIQFQNNGVVDDSQLPKDRFSAERLKGVDSTLKIQPAKLEDSAVYLCASSSRTGGPNEQFFGPGTRLTVL.

The genes are TRBV4-1 and TRBJ2-7, with unresolved D. Germline-derived CDR1 and CDR2 are MGHRA and YSYEKL. V shed 0 bases and J shed 0 bases, with 9 bases lying between them. CDR3 length: 15 amino acids. The chain's CDR3 is CASSQDRGHSYEQYF. CDR3 DNA sequence: TGCGCCAGCAGCCAAGATCGCGGCCACTCCTACGAGCAGTACTTC.

This clonotype showed up just once. The genes are TRBV24-1 and TRBJ2-3, with no clear D. The V gene lost 4 bases and the J gene lost 6 bases, with 10 bases spanning the gap. The CDR3 covers 13 residues. In germline, CDR1 is KGHDR, CDR2 SFDVKD. CDR3 amino acids: CATSDQPADTQYF. The DNA for the CDR3 is TGTGCCACCAGTGACCAACCGGCGGATACGCAGTATTTT.

This clonotype was found a few times. CDR3 residues: CSVEGGEQSTDTQYF. CDR3 nucleotide sequence: TGCAGCGTTGAGGGGGGAGAGCAAAGCACAGATACGCAGTATTTT. The rearrangement uses TRBV29-1 and TRBJ2-3, with D possibly TRBD2 on 6 matching bases. The CDR3 spans 15 residues. V dropped 3 bases and J dropped 0 bases, with 13 bases sitting between them. CDR1 SQVTM and CDR2 ANQGSEA come from the germline V gene.

This clonotype was observed a few times. The V call is TRBV10-3, the J call TRBJ1-2; TRBD1 aligns across 7 bases. V shed 3 bases, J shed 3 bases, and the junction held 13 bases outside the gene matches. This CDR3 is 17 amino acids long. The V gene's germline CDR1 is ENHRY and CDR2 SYGVKD. The CDR3 here is CAISDSSSGQRDYGYTF. The CDR3 coding sequence is TGTGCCATCAGTGACTCAAGTTCGGGACAGAGGGACTATGGCTACACCTTC.

V and J are TRBV12-3 or TRBV12-4 and TRBJ2-3; TRBD1 matches 7 bases. The CDR3 length is 17 residues. Trimming cost V 5 bases and J 4 bases; bases outside gene matches: 15. The CDR3 DNA follows: TGTGCCAGCAGTGCTGGGACAGACCAGAAATCACCAGATACGCAGTATTTT. Encoded protein: CASSAGTDQKSPDTQYF.

The gene calls are TRBV27 and TRBJ2-3, with 14 bases aligning to TRBD2. The CDR3 loop spans 19 amino acids. The V and J ends lost 5 bases and 6 bases, in that order; junction bases with no gene match: 16. The germline V gene encodes CDR1 MNHEY and CDR2 SMNVEV (reference sequence). The CDR3: CASSPWFQGLAGEGDTQYF. The DNA for the CDR3 is TGTGCCAGCAGTCCCTGGTTTCAGGGACTAGCGGGAGAGGGGGATACGCAGTATTTT.

V usage is TRBV6-5 and J usage is TRBJ1-6; TRBD1 is a possible D gene (6 bases). V was cut by 0 bases and J by 6 bases, with 9 bases left in between. The CDR3 spans 15 residues. Germline V gene sequence: CDR1 MNHEY, CDR2 SVGAGI. This chain's CDR3 is CASSYSGQANSPLHF. DNA for the CDR3: TGTGCCAGCAGTTACTCGGGACAAGCTAATTCACCCCTCCACTTT.

This sequence joins TRBV20-1 and TRBJ1-1, with a weak D call TRBD1 (5 bases). CDR1 and CDR2 from the germline V gene are DFQATT and SNEGSKA (reference sequence). This CDR3 comprises 13 residues. The CDR3 DNA reads as TGCAGGGCAACCACCGACAGCCACACTGAAGCTTTCTTT. It specifies CRATTDSHTEAFF.